A selection of T cell receptor beta chains follows, all from one sample in a study of regulatory T cells in long-lasting Graves disease. TCRdb recomputed calls from the multiplex PCR reads with MiXCR, one row per CDR3 protein. The repertoire has under 300,000 distinct CDR3 sequences, 18% of them found once; the top ten carry around 15%. The data were also submitted as part of a second study, on T cells in Graves' hyperthyroidism and ophthalmopathy.

The sequences come from peripheral blood mononuclear cells (PBMCs), collected at new diagnosis, from a patient treated with antithyroid drugs. The receptors stem from a woman in her thirties with Graves disease. Both conserved end residues are part of each CDR3. A D gene is named only where the DNA matches it firmly. Clone size is not always given. Where it is, it says once, few, many or a class for expanded clones.

>TRBJ1-3|TRBV6-1|.|many
CASRPSGQTTGNTIYF
TGTGCCAGCAGACCCTCCGGACAGACTACTGGAAACACCATATATTTT
>TRBJ2-7|TRBV13|.|.
CASSLAPPPYEQYF
TGTGCCAGCAGCTTAGCCCCCCCCCCCTACGAGCAGTACTTC
>TRBJ1-4|TRBV5-1|.|many
CASSFSAREGEKLFF
TGTGCCAGCAGCTTTTCCGCCAGGGAAGGTGAAAAACTGTTTTTT
>TRBJ1-2|TRBV19|.|few
CASSSGGYTF
TGTGCCAGTAGTAGTGGTGGCTACACCTTC
>TRBJ1-1|TRBV2|TRBD1|few
CASRGQVMNTEAFF
TGTGCCAGCAGAGGACAGGTTATGAACACTGAAGCTTTCTTT
>TRBJ2-1|TRBV20-1|.|many
CSASNSYNEQFF
TGCAGTGCTAGTAATAGCTACAATGAGCAGTTCTTC
>TRBJ2-3|TRBV20-1|.|many
CSAERGASVADTQYF
TGCAGTGCTGAGCGAGGGGCGTCGGTGGCAGATACGCAGTATTTT
>TRBJ1-2|TRBV7-9|.|many
CASSPSLFSRDYGYTF
TGTGCCAGCAGCCCGTCCCTGTTCTCCAGGGACTATGGCTACACCTTC
>TRBJ1-6|TRBV4-2|.|few
CASSQDPDTGGSPLHF
TGTGCCAGCAGCCAAGATCCGGACACGGGCGGGTCACCCCTCCACTTT
>TRBJ2-3|TRBV7-9|.|many
CASSPSLGSTDTQYF
TGTGCCAGCAGCCCTAGTCTGGGTAGCACAGATACGCAGTATTTT
>TRBJ1-6|TRBV6-1|TRBD1|many
CASGVRSEKDRSRAPLHF
TGTGCCAGTGGGGTAAGGAGCGAAAAGGACAGGAGTAGGGCACCCCTCCACTTT
>TRBJ2-7|TRBV28|.|many
CASKRDPTLYEQYF
TGTGCCAGCAAACGGGACCCTACCCTCTACGAGCAGTACTTC
>TRBJ1-5|TRBV4-1|TRBD1|many
CASSQGQGWNQPQHF
TGCGCCAGCAGCCAAGGACAGGGGTGGAATCAGCCCCAGCATTTT
>TRBJ1-5|TRBV6-1|.|many
CASSRGQVDNQPQHF
TGTGCCAGCAGTAGGGGACAAGTGGATAATCAGCCCCAGCATTTT
>TRBJ1-1|TRBV11-2|.|many
CASSLEQGRTEAFF
TGTGCCAGCAGCTTAGAACAGGGTCGGACTGAAGCTTTCTTT
>TRBJ1-4|TRBV20-1|.|few
CSARDLDSTNEKLFF
TGCAGTGCTAGAGATTTAGATTCAACTAATGAAAAACTGTTTTTT
>TRBJ2-6|TRBV2|.|many
CASTGTGANVLTF
TGTGCCAGCACAGGGACTGGGGCCAACGTCCTGACTTTC
>TRBJ2-1|TRBV7-8|TRBD2|.
CASSKAASGGDEQFF
TGTGCCAGCAGCAAAGCGGCTAGCGGGGGGGATGAGCAGTTCTTC
>TRBJ2-1|TRBV7-2|TRBD2|many
CASSSDSGGHYNEQFF
TGTGCCAGCAGCTCCGACAGCGGGGGCCACTACAATGAGCAGTTCTTC
>TRBJ1-2|TRBV4-1|TRBD1|many
CASTQGRGQGEYGYTF
TGCGCCAGCACCCAGGGACGGGGACAGGGGGAATATGGCTACACCTTC
>TRBJ2-7|TRBV4-1|TRBD1|many
CASSHAGTGRYEQYF
TGCGCCAGCAGCCATGCCGGGACAGGGAGATACGAGCAGTACTTC
>TRBJ1-1|TRBV4-1|.|.
CASRPGPPNTEAFF
TGCGCCAGCCGGCCGGGACCCCCGAACACTGAAGCTTTCTTT
>TRBJ2-7|TRBV7-2|TRBD2|many
CASSLGTSGTYEQYF
TGTGCCAGCAGCTTAGGCACTAGCGGAACCTACGAGCAGTACTTC
>TRBJ2-2|TRBV2|.|many
CASRPRDRNGRELFF
TGTGCCAGCAGGCCGAGAGACAGAAACGGCCGGGAGCTGTTTTTT
>TRBJ2-2|TRBV3-1|TRBD1|many
CASRRDRAAGELFF
TGTGCCAGCAGGCGCGACAGGGCTGCCGGGGAGCTGTTTTTT
>TRBJ1-2|TRBV6-2/TRBV6-3|TRBD1|many
CASSYGTGRGVGYTF
TGTGCCAGCAGTTACGGGACAGGGAGGGGTGTAGGCTACACCTTC
>TRBJ2-2|TRBV13|.|many
CASRQNTGELFF
TGTGCCAGCAGGCAGAACACCGGGGAGCTGTTTTTT
>TRBJ1-1|TRBV4-1|.|many
CASSQVGLRGKNTEAFF
TGCGCCAGCAGCCAAGTAGGTCTCCGGGGTAAGAACACTGAAGCTTTCTTT
>TRBJ2-5|TRBV2|.|many
CASVINQETQYF
TGTGCCAGCGTTATCAACCAAGAGACCCAGTACTTC
>TRBJ1-2|TRBV19|.|few
CASSTAGNRDPNYGYTF
TGTGCCAGTAGTACGGCAGGAAACAGGGACCCTAACTATGGCTACACCTTC
>TRBJ1-4|TRBV5-1|TRBD1|many
CASSPLWSGGSEKLFF
TGCGCCAGCAGCCCTCTTTGGTCAGGGGGTAGTGAAAAACTGTTTTTT
>TRBJ2-2|TRBV11-2|TRBD2|.
CASSSGWRSGGGAGELFF
TGTGCCAGCAGCTCGGGATGGCGGAGCGGGGGGGGTGCCGGGGAGCTGTTTTTT
>TRBJ2-7|TRBV4-2|.|many
CASSQVGGGGTYEQYF
TGTGCCAGCAGCCAAGTCGGAGGGGGGGGGACCTACGAGCAGTACTTC
>TRBJ2-2|TRBV5-6|.|few
CASSPPRALNTGELFF
TGTGCCAGCAGCCCCCCGAGGGCTTTGAACACCGGGGAGCTGTTTTTT
>TRBJ1-1|TRBV20-1|.|many
CSARDWWRSSAEAFF
TGCAGTGCTAGAGATTGGTGGCGTAGTAGCGCTGAAGCTTTCTTT
>TRBJ2-2|TRBV4-1|.|many
CASSREEDAGELFF
TGCGCCAGCAGCCGAGAGGAGGATGCCGGGGAGCTGTTTTTT
>TRBJ1-2|TRBV20-1|TRBD1|once
CSARAGTGEDYGYTF
TGCAGTGCTAGAGCTGGGACAGGGGAGGACTATGGCTACACCTTC